The 3 T cell receptor beta chains below come from one sample, sequenced in a study of tumor and adjacent non-tumor tissue in lung cancer. Three rounds of nested PCR, following a modified ARM-PCR protocol, produced the TCRbeta library. TCRdb itself ran the multiplex PCR reads through MiXCR, one entry per CDR3 protein. The data contain roughly 220,000 distinct CDR3 sequences, 71% of them singletons. The template was RNA from unsorted bulk tissue. The sample was lung tumor tissue. Receptors originate from a man between 60 and 70 years old with non-small cell lung cancer.

Comments on this clonotype: Being one base from a much bigger clone, this may be a read error. The chain couples TRBV29-1 to TRBJ2-7, with D maybe TRBD1 (6 bases). Germline assignment: CDR1 SQVTM and CDR2 ANQGSEA. The CDR3 has 12 amino acids. Deletions cut 6 bases from V and 5 bases from J, with 14 bases between. This CDR3 is CSVNGQSHEQYF. In DNA form, the CDR3 reads TGCAGCGTAAACGGACAGTCCCACGAGCAGTACTTC.

In its sample, this clonotype was seen many times. The genes are TRBV29-1 and TRBJ1-1; D remains unclear. The CDR3 extends over 13 amino acids. V was pared by 3 bases and J by 3 bases, with 11 bases between. The V gene's germline CDR1 is SQVTM and CDR2 ANQGSEA. The CDR3 nucleotides are TGCAGCGTTGATTCCTATTCGTACACTGAAGCTTTCTTT. This translates into CSVDSYSYTEAFF.

Comment on this clonotype: A read error may be the cause here, since a much bigger clone is one base away. The chain links TRBV12-3 or TRBV12-4 to TRBJ2-7; D not resolved. CDR3 length: 13 residues. The CDR3 DNA reads TGTGCCATCAGTAATACGCAGTCCTACGAGCAGTACTTC. Translating it yields CAISNTQSYEQYF.